This T cell receptor beta chain was found in a study of blood T cell repertoires in COVID-19. Study background: Acute and convalescent COVID-19 specimens originated in the United States, Italy and Spain.

Here immunoSEQ multiplex PCR was the method, and the copy in TCRdb shows in-frame clones only, minus some. The top ten clones hold 2% to 2.5% of a sample with around 300,000 clones, roughly 90% of them seen once. As for this clone: Other DNA sequences in the sample encode the same CDR3.

This CDR3 contains 15 residues. Germline V gene sequence: CDR1 SQVTM, CDR2 ANQGSEA. V gave up 3 bases and J gave up 0 bases, with 13 bases separating them. Sequencing was performed on peripheral blood. This chain connects TRBV29-1 to TRBJ2-3, with D tentatively TRBD2 (7 bases). The sequence derives from a man over 45 with acute or convalescent COVID-19. CDR3 region: CSVEGGTRSTDTQYF. DNA for the CDR3: TGCAGCGTTGAGGGAGGGACACGGAGCACAGATACGCAGTATTTT.